Listed here is a single TCR beta chain. The CDR3 covers 13 residues. The V and J ends lost 1 base and 9 bases, in that order; junction bases with no gene match: 4. Looked up from germline, CDR1 is SNHLY and CDR2 is FYNNEI. Repertoires were generated with immunoSEQ multiplex PCR, while TCRdb's copy carries only in-frame clones and drops some. The sample gives tens of thousands of clones, 80% to 95% of which show up once; 1.5% to 2% is in the top ten. The data belong to a study of T cell changes during pregnancy in multiple sclerosis. The source is a female donor in good health, enrolled as a control in a pregnancy study. The sample in question was peripheral blood, obtained in the first trimester of pregnancy. The chain links TRBV2 to TRBJ2-7; 9 positions agree with TRBD2. The CDR3 DNA sequence: TGTGCCAGCAGTGAAGAAAGACTAGCGGCGCAGTACTTC. Its protein is CASSEERLAAQYF.